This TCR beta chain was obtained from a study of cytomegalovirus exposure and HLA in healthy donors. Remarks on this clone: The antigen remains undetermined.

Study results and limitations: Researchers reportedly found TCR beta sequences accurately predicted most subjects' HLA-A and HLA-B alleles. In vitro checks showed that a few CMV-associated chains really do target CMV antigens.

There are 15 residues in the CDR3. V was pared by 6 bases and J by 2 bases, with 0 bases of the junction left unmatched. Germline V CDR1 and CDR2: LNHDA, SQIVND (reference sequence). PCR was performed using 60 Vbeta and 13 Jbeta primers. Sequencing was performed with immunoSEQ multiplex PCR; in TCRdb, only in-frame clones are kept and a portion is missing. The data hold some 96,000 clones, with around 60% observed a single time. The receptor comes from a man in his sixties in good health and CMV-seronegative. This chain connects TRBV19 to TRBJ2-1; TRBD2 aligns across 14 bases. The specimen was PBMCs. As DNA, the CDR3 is TGTGCCAGTAGGACTAGCGGGAGGGCCTACAATGAGCAGTTCTTC. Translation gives CASRTSGRAYNEQFF.